This T cell receptor (beta chain) emerged from a study of glioma-infiltrating T cells after dendritic cell vaccination. Study summary: Patients received three intradermal dendritic cell vaccine injections at biweekly intervals.

The V end was cut by 1 base, the J end by 3 bases, with 12 bases between. CDR3 length: 15 amino acids. CDR1 is LNHNV and CDR2 is YYDKDF in the germline V gene (reference sequence). The time point is: after dendritic cell vaccination, including at tumor progression/relapse. Blood PBMC samples: pre-vaccination, two weeks post third vaccination, and at tumor progression. TCRB CDR3 was amplified from 2 ug genomic DNA or less. TCRdb keeps only in-frame clones here, not all; method: immunoSEQ multiplex PCR. The profile shows tens of thousands of clones, around 90% of them singletons. This clone has a single count.

The V and J genes are TRBV15 and TRBJ2-5, with D maybe TRBD2 (5 bases). The sequencing used blood, collected after dendritic cell vaccination. This sequence was found in a human donor with glioblastoma. The CDR3 spells CATSRGPGMEETQYF. The DNA for the CDR3 is TGTGCCACCAGCAGAGGGCCGGGGATGGAAGAGACCCAGTACTTC.